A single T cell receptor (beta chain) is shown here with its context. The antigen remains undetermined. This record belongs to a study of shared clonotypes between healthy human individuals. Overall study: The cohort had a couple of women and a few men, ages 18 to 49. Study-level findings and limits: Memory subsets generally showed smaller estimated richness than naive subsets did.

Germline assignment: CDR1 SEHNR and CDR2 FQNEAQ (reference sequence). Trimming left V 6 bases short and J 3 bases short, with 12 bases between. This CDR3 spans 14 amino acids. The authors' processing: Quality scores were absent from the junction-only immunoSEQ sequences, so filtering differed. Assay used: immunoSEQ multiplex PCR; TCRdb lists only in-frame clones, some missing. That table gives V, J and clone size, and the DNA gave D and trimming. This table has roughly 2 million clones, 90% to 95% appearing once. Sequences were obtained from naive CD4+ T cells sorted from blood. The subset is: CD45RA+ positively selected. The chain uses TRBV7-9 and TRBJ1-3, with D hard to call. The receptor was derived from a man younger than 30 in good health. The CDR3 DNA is TGTGCCAGCAGTTACCCGGAGTTTGGAAACACCATATATTTT. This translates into CASSYPEFGNTIYF.